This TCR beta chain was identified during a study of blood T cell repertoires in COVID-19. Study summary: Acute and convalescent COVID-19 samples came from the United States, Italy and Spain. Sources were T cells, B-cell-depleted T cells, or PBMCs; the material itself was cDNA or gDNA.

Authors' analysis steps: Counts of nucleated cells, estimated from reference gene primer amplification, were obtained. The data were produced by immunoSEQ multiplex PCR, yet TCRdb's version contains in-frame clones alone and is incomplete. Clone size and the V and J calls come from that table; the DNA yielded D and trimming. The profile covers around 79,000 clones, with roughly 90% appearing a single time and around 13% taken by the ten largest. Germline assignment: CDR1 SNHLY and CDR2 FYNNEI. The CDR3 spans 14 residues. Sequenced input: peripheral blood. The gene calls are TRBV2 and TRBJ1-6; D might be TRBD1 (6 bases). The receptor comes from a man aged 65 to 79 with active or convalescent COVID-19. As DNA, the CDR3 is TGTGCGCTTCGCCAGGGGCTCGGCGGATCACCCCTCCACTTT. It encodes CALRQGLGGSPLHF. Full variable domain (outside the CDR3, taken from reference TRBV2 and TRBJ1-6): EPEVTQTPSHQVTQMGQEVILRCVPISNHLYFYWYRQILGQKVEFLVSFYNNEISEKSEIFDDQFSVERPDGSNFTLKIRSTKLEDSAMYFCALRQGLGGSPLHFGNGTRLTVT.